This TCR beta chain was profiled in a study of control samples from healthy donors and cancer patients. Sequencing was performed with immunoSEQ multiplex PCR; in TCRdb, only in-frame clones are kept and a portion is missing. The table lists 130,000 to 150,000 clones, just under 95% of them singletons, with more than 13% in the top ten. This CDR3 spans 16 amino acids. The V gene's germline CDR1 is LGHDT and CDR2 YNNKEL (reference sequence). V was pared by 1 base and J by 7 bases, with 6 bases of the junction left unmatched. The sequence was obtained from a man between 60 and 75 years old with colorectal cancer. This chain links TRBV3-1 (or the pseudogene TRBV3-2) with TRBJ1-4; 10 bases map to TRBD1. Sequenced sample: PBMCs. CDR3 nucleotides: TGTGCCAGCAGCCAAGGCACCGGGACAGGGGCTGAAAAACTGTTTTTT. This translates into CASSQGTGTGAEKLFF.